This TCR beta chain was recovered during a study of tumor and adjacent non-tumor tissue in lung cancer. The wider study: Histology: about 13 adenocarcinoma, a couple of squamous cell carcinoma, 1 small cell lung cancer. Study observations and caveats: TCR diversity was significantly greater in tumor than normal lung tissue.

Three rounds of nested PCR, following a modified ARM-PCR protocol, produced the TCRbeta library. TCRdb called the multiplex PCR reads again in MiXCR, with one record for every CDR3 protein. The table lists about 110,000 distinct CDR3 sequences, 60% to 65% of them singletons. V lost 3 bases to trimming and J lost 8 bases; unmatched junction nucleotides: 7. The CDR3 sequence is 15 residues long. CDR1 is SGDLS, CDR2 YYNGEE, per germline. No cell sorting was done before RNA was extracted from the tissue. More than 3 cm separated this lung sample from the edge of the tumor. As for this clonotype: Its antigen is not known.

Sequencing used distant non-tumor lung tissue. This receptor was identified in a man aged 55 to 70 with non-small cell lung cancer. The J gene is TRBJ2-2, the V gene TRBV9; 10 bases align to TRBD2. CDR3 sequence: CASSALAGDPGELFF. The CDR3 DNA sequence: TGTGCCAGCAGCGCCCTAGCGGGAGATCCGGGGGAGCTGTTTTTT.